This T cell receptor (beta chain) was recovered during a study of siplizumab effects on memory and regulatory T cells. Study observations and caveats: An assignable phenotype, naive or memory, was missing from roughly 78-96% of proliferating CD4+ or CD8+ clones. Only a minor fraction of alloreactive clones mapped to unstimulated subsets.

For this clone: The antigen is undetermined.

CDR3 length: 14 residues. Germline V CDR1 and CDR2: MNHEY, SVGAGI. V gave up 6 bases and J gave up 2 bases; unmatched junction bases: 1. Profiled with immunoSEQ multiplex PCR; TCRdb holds only in-frame clones, not every one. Of 95,000 to 110,000 clones in the sample, over 90% were seen once. Input material: Tregs sorted from blood. This receptor was identified in a human donor in good health. The rearrangement links TRBV6-5 to TRBJ2-7; 13 bases line up with TRBD2. The DNA for the CDR3 is TGTGCCAGCAGGGGACTAGCGGGGACCTACGAGCAGTACTTC. Translated: CASRGLAGTYEQYF.